This entry concerns a single T cell receptor (beta chain). This CDR3 is 16 amino acids long. This entry belongs to a study of blood T cell repertoires in COVID-19. As for the study in general: COVID-19 samples, acute and convalescent, were from the United States, Italy and Spain. T cells, B-cell-depleted T cells, or PBMCs provided the cDNA or gDNA that served as material.

Original processing methods: Reference gene primer amplification yielded estimated nucleated cell counts. The assay was immunoSEQ multiplex PCR, and TCRdb's table has in-frame clones only and misses some. Clone size and the V and J calls come from that table; the DNA yielded D and trimming. The sample records about 230,000 clones, 83% being singletons. The specimen was peripheral blood. This TCR came from a man older than 75 with acute or convalescent COVID-19. The genes are TRBV21-1 and TRBJ2-2; the D call of TRBD1 is as the table states it, not checked on the DNA. TRBV21-1 is tagged as a pseudogene. The CDR3 sequence: CASSKVGQGYTGELFF. The CDR3 DNA is TGTGCCAGCAGCAAAGTGGGACAGGGATACACCGGGGAGCTGTTTTTT.